This paragraph covers one T cell receptor beta chain sequence. Its antigen is not known. CDR1 MGHDK and CDR2 SYGVNS come from the germline V gene. The CDR3 runs to 15 residues. Trimming took off 5 bases at V and 7 bases at J, with 18 bases between the two ends. This entry comes from a study of T-cell memory formation after mild COVID-19. Overall study findings and caveats: Day 15 to 85 contracting clones showed balanced CD4/CD8; day 15 to 37 expanders favored CD4+.

Each CDR3 protein is one row after TCRdb ran MiXCR on the 5' RACE reads. The sample carries some 150,000 distinct CDR3 sequences, roughly 21% recorded once. The source of this sequence is an adult woman who had mild COVID-19 (a few samples of this study predate the infection). Cell type and time point are not known. The chain couples TRBV25-1 to TRBJ2-1, with D perhaps TRBD2 (6 bases). The specimen was PBMCs or a T cell subset sorted from them (not recorded which). CDR3 in amino acids: CASSSRGRLRNEQFF. The CDR3 DNA sequence: TGTGCCAGCAGTTCCCGGGGGAGGCTAAGGAATGAGCAGTTCTTC.